The text below deals with one T cell receptor beta chain. It lacks a known antigen. The sample holds no much larger clone one base away, and base qualities are not on file. Looking up the germline V gene yields CDR1 LGHNA and CDR2 YSLEER. The CDR3 has 14 amino acids, counting the end cysteine and phenylalanine. The DNA shown is the 42-base CDR3, in frame from base 1. The V end loses 0 bases and the J end loses 8 bases, and a stretch of 13 bases separates them. TCRbeta CDR3 regions were amplified from genomic DNA using the immunoSEQ Assay, a bias-controlled multiplex PCR. The published analysis was carried out like this. The number of nucleated cells in each sample was estimated from the amplification of reference gene primers within the assay. Sequence reads were collapsed and filtered to measure the absolute abundance of every unique TCRbeta CDR3 rearrangement. For each sample, productive Simpson clonality was calculated as the square root of Simpson's diversity index across productive rearrangements. Imported from immuneACCESS, the table was reduced by TCRdb to in-frame sequences with V and J called. These copies leave out some clones; in studies compared against another copy, an unresolved V gene accounts for under half, and the cause of the remainder is not known. V, J and clone size are taken as reported in that table, and D and trimming were inferred from the DNA itself. The sample data list roughly 100,000 clones, and less than 85% of these were observed just once. Together, the top ten hold about 1.8% of the sample.

The data stem from a study of blood T cell repertoires in COVID-19 (dated by TCRdb to between 2020 and 2021). About the study as a whole: Samples from collaborators originated in the United States, Italy and Spain and spanned both the acute and convalescent phases of COVID-19. The material from the prospective study consisted of cDNA or gDNA derived from T cells, B-cell-depleted T cells, or PBMCs. Deeply sampled blood TCRbeta repertoires from subjects exposed to, actively infected with, or recovered from COVID-19 were included in the dataset. The repertoires were released in a freely available public database intended as a resource for research on the immune response to SARS-CoV-2. The samples were drawn from the first 160 participants of the ongoing ImmuneRACE study and from 1,254 subjects provided by 6 global collaborators. A de-identified subject ID, COVID-19 status, age in years and sex were almost always included in the sample metadata. Where available, HLA class I and class II types were taken from metadata supplied by the sample provider and were not determined by assay-based typing.

Results the study describes overall, beyond this receptor: How much clinical and demographic metadata was included differed by source and by participant, and the metadata was provided uncurated.

Whole blood was collected in K2EDTA tubes by collaborating institutions according to the institutions' own protocols. For TCRbeta analysis, collaborators shipped samples as frozen whole blood, isolated PBMCs, or DNA extracted from either of those sample types. The sequence was obtained from a woman between 65 and 79 years old with active or convalescent COVID-19. The sample was peripheral blood. The sequence links TRBV4-3 to TRBJ1-1; no D gene can be assigned with confidence. The CDR3 region reads CASSQEVINSEAFF. The sequenced DNA is TGCGCCAGCAGCCAAGAAGTGATAAACAGCGAAGCTTTCTTT.